One and the same sample provided the 26 T cell receptor beta chains below, sequenced in a study of T cells after yellow fever vaccination. TCRdb re-called the 5' RACE reads through MiXCR, storing one row per CDR3 protein. Of hundreds of thousands of distinct CDR3 sequences listed, under 15% are singletons. The sample was CD4+ T cells sorted from PBMCs, taken 15 days after the yellow fever booster vaccination. These receptors originate from a man aged 18-30 years who received the YFV17D yellow fever vaccine.

This chain uses TRBV20-1 with TRBJ1-5; the match to TRBD1 covers 8 bases. The CDR3 length is 15 residues. The V and J ends lost 5 bases and 4 bases, in that order; junction bases with no gene match: 10. CDR1 and CDR2 (germline): DFQATT, SNEGSKA (reference sequence). CDR3 DNA: TGCAGTGCTTCTTGGACAGGGTCTACGAATCAGCCCCAGCATTTT. Encoded protein: CSASWTGSTNQPQHF.

This sequence joins TRBV20-1 and TRBJ2-1, with TRBD2 matching 10 bases. CDR1 is DFQATT and CDR2 is SNEGSKA in the germline V gene (reference sequence). V trimming: 5 bases; J trimming: 4 bases; junction bases outside the gene matches: 5. The CDR3 sequence is 14 residues long. CDR3 sequence reads: CSAGTSALYNEQFF. CDR3 nucleotides: TGCAGTGCTGGGACTAGCGCGTTGTACAATGAGCAGTTCTTC.

There are a few counts of this clonotype. J is TRBJ2-3 and V is TRBV4-3; TRBD1 agrees at 7 bases. Germline V gene lookup returns CDR1 LGHNA and CDR2 YSLEER. The CDR3 has 15 amino acids. J was trimmed by 3 bases and V by 0 bases; bases with no gene match: 3. This CDR3 reads CASSQEGGGTDTQYF. The CDR3 bases are TGCGCCAGCAGCCAAGAAGGGGGCGGGACAGATACGCAGTATTTT.

J is TRBJ2-7 and V is TRBV3-1; 9 positions match TRBD1. Germline CDR1 LGHDT, CDR2 YNNKEL (reference sequence). The CDR3 has 15 residues. Losses at the gene ends were 0 bases for V and 2 bases for J; bases not matched to a gene: 2. As DNA, the CDR3 is TGTGCCAGCAGCCAAGATTGGGACAGGGCCTACGAGCAGTACTTC. This translates into CASSQDWDRAYEQYF.

The genes are TRBV6-5 and TRBJ2-2, with TRBD1 as a possible D gene (6 bases). Germline CDR1 is MNHEY and CDR2 is SVGAGI. Trimming removed 6 bases at V and 8 bases at J, with 16 bases between. The CDR3 totals 14 residues. The chain's CDR3 is CASRIQGPSGELFF. CDR3 sequence (DNA): TGTGCCAGCAGAATACAGGGACCATCGGGGGAGCTGTTTTTT.

This clonotype showed up just a few times. J is TRBJ2-5 and V is TRBV4-2; the D is unclear. V was pared by 1 base and J by 0 bases, with 9 bases between. CDR3 length: 15 residues. The germline CDR1 and CDR2 sequences are LGHNA and YNFKEQ. The CDR3 nucleotides read TGTGCCAGCAGCCAAGGTGAACGGCACCAAGAGACCCAGTACTTC. This encodes CASSQGERHQETQYF.

The chain links TRBV9 to TRBJ1-2; D is undetermined. The ends were cut back, 3 bases at V and 4 bases at J, with 7 bases in the middle. Germline V gene data show CDR1 as SGDLS and CDR2 as YYNGEE. The CDR3 is 12 amino acids. CDR3 sequence: CASSGAAYGYTF. CDR3 nucleotide sequence: TGTGCCAGCAGCGGCGCAGCCTATGGCTACACCTTC.

There are a few counts of this clonotype. The chain uses TRBV7-3 and TRBJ2-4, with a possible D match to TRBD1 (6 bases). There are 17 residues in the CDR3. The V end was cut by 5 bases, the J end by 0 bases, with 17 bases between. From germline, CDR1 is SGHTA and CDR2 FQGTGA. The CDR3 bases are TGTGCCAGCAGCCCGACTGGGGGCTCGTTAGCCAAAAACATTCAGTACTTC. It translates to CASSPTGGSLAKNIQYF. The full variable domain, with the rest looked up from reference TRBV7-3 and TRBJ2-4, is GAGVSQTPSNKVTEKGKYVELRCDPISGHTALYWYRQSLGQGPEFLIYFQGTGAADDSGLPNDRFFAVRPEGSVSTLKIQRTERGDSAVYLCASSPTGGSLAKNIQYFGAGTRLSVL.

This clonotype was detected only a few times. The chain combines TRBV23-1 with TRBJ2-5; 11 bases agree with TRBD1. TRBV23-1 is identified as an open reading frame with a role that is uncertain. The CDR3 length is 19 residues. The trim removed 0 bases at V and 7 bases at J, leaving 16 bases unmatched. The CDR3 region is CASSQSPQRTGGREATQYF. The CDR3 DNA is TGCGCCAGCAGTCAATCTCCCCAGAGGACAGGGGGCCGAGAGGCGACCCAGTACTTC.

This clonotype has a handful of counts. The gene calls are TRBV5-1 and TRBJ1-3; D remains unclear. With 5 bases removed from V and 2 bases from J, the gap between germline ends came to 11 bases. The CDR3 sequence is 14 residues long. Looked up from germline, CDR1 is SGHRS and CDR2 is YFSETQ. CDR3 in DNA: TGCGCCAGCAGTCTGACCTTCGCTGGAAACACCATATATTTT. As protein: CASSLTFAGNTIYF.

This clonotype was found a few times. The genes are TRBV11-2 and TRBJ2-1, with no clear D. With 2 bases removed from V and 12 bases from J, the gap between germline ends came to 11 bases. The CDR3 loop spans 12 amino acids. CDR1 is SGHAT and CDR2 is FQNNGV in the germline V gene. CDR3 sequence reads: CASSLNLPWQFF. CDR3 in DNA: TGTGCCAGCAGCTTAAATCTACCCTGGCAGTTCTTC.

This clonotype was counted many times. The chain combines TRBV7-9 with TRBJ1-6; D is uncertain. The CDR3 consists of 13 residues. Germline CDR1 reads SEHNR; CDR2 reads FQNEAQ (reference sequence). V lost 1 base and J lost 7, with 5 bases in between. The DNA for the CDR3 is TGTGCCAGCAGCTTAGATACGAATTCACCCCTCCACTTT. Its translation: CASSLDTNSPLHF.

This clonotype was detected only a few times. The chain employs TRBV3-1 and TRBJ1-3; D not certain. The CDR3 is made up of 11 amino acids. Germline V CDR1 and CDR2: LGHDT, YNNKEL (reference sequence). Trimming pared 7 bases from V and 7 bases from J, leaving 8 bases between. CDR3 sequence reads: CASTIGNTIYF. The CDR3, as DNA: TGTGCCAGCACCATAGGGAACACCATATATTTT.

The genes are TRBV2 and TRBJ2-5; tentative D call: TRBD1 (5 bases). From germline, CDR1 is SNHLY and CDR2 FYNNEI. The CDR3 has 13 amino acids. Trimming stripped 8 bases from V and 0 bases from J, with 10 bases between. The CDR3 DNA reads TGTGCCAGCCAAAGACAGAACCAAGAGACCCAGTACTTC. It is translated as CASQRQNQETQYF.

This clonotype was detected a few times. V and J are TRBV9 and TRBJ1-2; no firm D call. The CDR3 spans 13 residues. Germline loops: CDR1 SGDLS, CDR2 YYNGEE. With 3 bases removed from V and 2 bases from J, the gap between germline ends came to 8 bases. CDR3 loop: CASSAGPNYGYTF. The CDR3 DNA reads TGTGCCAGCAGCGCCGGGCCAAACTATGGCTACACCTTC.

This clonotype was seen more than once but under ten times. The chain uses TRBV7-2 and TRBJ2-3, with 9 nucleotides matching TRBD2. Germline-derived CDR1 and CDR2 are SGHTA and FQGNSA. The CDR3 length is 13 residues. The ends lost 8 bases at V and 4 bases at J; junction bases unmatched: 4. CDR3: CASGAGGPDTQYF. Here the CDR3 DNA reads TGTGCCAGCGGAGCGGGGGGCCCAGATACGCAGTATTTT.

This clonotype turned up a few times. This chain uses TRBV18 with TRBJ1-1, with 8 bases lining up with TRBD1. With 3 bases clipped from V and 3 bases from J, the junction kept 6 bases outside the gene matches. This CDR3 has 15 amino acids. The germline CDR1 and CDR2 sequences are KGHSH and LQKENI. The CDR3 sequence: CASSPQTGVDTEAFF. The CDR3 region has the DNA TGTGCCAGCTCACCCCAGACAGGGGTAGACACTGAAGCTTTCTTT. Full variable domain (rest looked up from reference TRBV18 and TRBJ1-1): NAGVMQNPRHLVRRRGQEARLRCSPMKGHSHVYWYRQLPEEGLKFMVYLQKENIIDESGMPKERFSAEFPKEGPSILRIQQVVRGDSAAYFCASSPQTGVDTEAFFGQGTRLTVV.

This clonotype was counted a few times. The rearrangement links TRBV20-1 to TRBJ2-3; TRBD2 matches at 13 bases. Germline CDR1 is DFQATT and CDR2 is SNEGSKA (reference sequence). V was clipped by 0 bases and J by 7 bases; unmatched bases: 1. The CDR3 is 14 amino acids. CDR3 sequence: CSARELAGGYTQYF. The CDR3 coding sequence is TGCAGTGCTAGAGAACTAGCGGGGGGGTATACGCAGTATTTT.

This clonotype was detected only a few times. CDR3 residues: CAPDMPNTGELFF. Here the CDR3 DNA reads TGTGCCCCGGACATGCCGAACACCGGGGAGCTGTTTTTT. The V call is TRBV7-9, the J call TRBJ2-2; D is possibly TRBD1 (5 bases). V shed 11 bases and J shed 0 bases, with 10 bases lying between them. Looked up from germline, CDR1 is SEHNR and CDR2 is FQNEAQ (reference sequence). The CDR3 sequence is 13 residues long.

The chain uses TRBV5-8 and TRBJ2-5; 7 bases match TRBD1. The CDR3 extends over 15 amino acids. The germline V gene has CDR1 SGHTS and CDR2 YDEGEE. J gave up 4 bases and V 1 base, and 7 bases lay outside the gene matches. This CDR3 is CASSLTGVLVETQYF. The CDR3 DNA reads as TGTGCCAGCAGCTTGACAGGGGTTTTAGTAGAGACCCAGTACTTC. The complete variable domain, with remaining parts taken from reference TRBV5-8 and TRBJ2-5, reads EAGVTQSPTHLIKTRGQQATLRCSPISGHTSVYWYQQALGLGLQFLLWYDEGEERNRGNFPPRFSGRQFPNYSSELNVNALELEDSALYLCASSLTGVLVETQYFGPGTRLLVL.

The CDR3 sequence: CASSLISGLAGETQYF. CDR3 DNA sequence: TGTGCCAGCAGCTTAATCTCGGGACTAGCGGGGGAGACCCAGTACTTC. The V and J genes are TRBV7-2 and TRBJ2-5; 13 bases fit TRBD2. Trimming took 2 bases from V and 5 from J; bases not matched to a gene: 5. CDR3 length equals 16 residues. Germline CDR1 reads SGHTA; CDR2 reads FQGNSA.

This chain joins TRBV5-6 and TRBJ1-2, with 7 bases identical to TRBD1. This CDR3 has 14 residues. The V and J ends lost 4 bases and 5 bases, in that order; junction bases with no gene match: 8. Germline loops: CDR1 SGHDT, CDR2 YYEEEE. The CDR3 loop reads CASSVRDSPYGYTF. Here the CDR3 DNA reads TGTGCCAGCAGCGTCCGGGACAGCCCTTATGGCTACACCTTC.

This chain connects TRBV7-2 to TRBJ2-3, with D maybe TRBD1 (6 bases). The CDR3 length is 13 residues. V was trimmed by 6 bases and J by 6 bases, leaving 13 bases between them. In germline, CDR1 is SGHTA, CDR2 FQGNSA. CDR3 DNA sequence: TGTGCCAGCAGGTCAGGGGTGACGGATACGCAGTATTTT. Protein sequence: CASRSGVTDTQYF.

This clonotype occurred a few times. The rearrangement uses TRBV7-8 and TRBJ1-4; TRBD1 aligns across 8 bases. This CDR3 contains 16 residues. V was clipped by 4 bases and J by 3 bases; unmatched bases: 7. Germline V lookup: CDR1 SGHVS, CDR2 FQNEAQ. The CDR3 sequence is CASSSSDRAANEKLFF. DNA of the CDR3: TGTGCCAGCAGCTCATCGGACAGGGCGGCTAATGAAAAACTGTTTTTT.

This clonotype was found a few times. The V gene is TRBV10-3, the J gene TRBJ1-1; a weak D match, TRBD1 (6 bases). Germline-derived CDR1 and CDR2 are ENHRY and SYGVKD. Trimming stripped 6 bases from V and 5 bases from J, with 13 bases between. There are 13 residues in the CDR3. CDR3 amino acids: CAISLRGGTEAFF. CDR3 in DNA: TGTGCCATCAGCCTGAGGGGGGGGACTGAAGCTTTCTTT.

The chain is built from TRBV29-1 and TRBJ1-1; D might be TRBD1 (6 bases). The CDR3 totals 15 residues. V lost 1 base, J lost 2 bases, and 14 bases lay in between. Germline CDR1 reads SQVTM; CDR2 reads ANQGSEA. The CDR3 loop is CSVEGEGGFNTEAFF. DNA of the CDR3: TGCAGCGTTGAAGGGGAGGGGGGGTTCAACACTGAAGCTTTCTTT.